This T cell receptor beta chain was captured in a study of blood T cells in healthy people across ages. Study observations and caveats: Observed TCR beta diversity per million T cells went down as age went up. This fall followed a roughly linear course with age. Because donor CMV status was unknown, expanded clonotype changes were possibly confounded.

PBMCs numbering at least 6 million were isolated per sample. This CDR3 is built from 14 residues. Trimming at V came to 1 base and at J to 7 bases, leaving 3 bases not matched to a gene. Germline V CDR1 and CDR2: SGHTA, FQGNSA. The second PCR ran roughly 6 to 11 cycles with a sample-barcoded 5' primer and J-beta primers. TCRdb re-derived calls from the 5' RACE reads in MiXCR, one entry per CDR3 protein. This table holds approximately 600,000 distinct CDR3 sequences, approximately 50% found once. This clonotype was counted between two and nine times. Its specificity is unknown. The clonotype originates from a man aged 60 to 75 in good health. The sequencing input was blood. This chain joins TRBV7-2 and TRBJ1-2, with 10 bases aligning to TRBD1. In DNA form, the CDR3 reads TGTGCCAGCAGCTTAGGACAGGGGGCCAGTGGCTACACCTTC. As protein: CASSLGQGASGYTF.